Presented here are 12 T cell receptor beta chains from one specimen sequenced in a study of shared clonotypes between healthy human individuals. The data were produced by immunoSEQ multiplex PCR, yet TCRdb's version contains in-frame clones alone and is incomplete. The top ten hold over 1.5% of the sample, which has hundreds of thousands of clones, around two thirds seen once. Sequencing input: memory CD4+ T cells sorted from blood. Subset specified: CD45RA-negative fraction. The receptors shown here come from a woman aged 25 to 39 in good health.

This clone was observed a few times. CDR3: CSVEDFAGNTDTQYF. DNA for the CDR3: TGCAGCGTTGAAGATTTTGCAGGGAACACAGATACGCAGTATTTT. The chain employs TRBV29-1 and TRBJ2-3; D may be TRBD1 (5 bases). Germline-derived CDR1 and CDR2 are SQVTM and ANQGSEA. This CDR3 is built from 15 residues. Trimming pared 0 bases from V and 2 bases from J, leaving 12 bases between.

The V and J genes are TRBV11-2 and TRBJ2-1; either TRBD1 or TRBD2 may supply D (5 bases each). Germline values: CDR1 SGHAT, CDR2 FQNNGV. This CDR3 has 18 amino acids. This CDR3 is CARREGFRDPSSYNEQFF. CDR3 bases: TGTGCAAGACGTGAGGGGTTTCGGGATCCGAGCTCCTACAATGAGCAGTTCTTC.

The genes are TRBV5-1 and TRBJ2-2, with D perhaps TRBD2 (6 bases). V dropped 5 bases and J dropped 5 bases, with 16 bases sitting between them. Germline lookup yields CDR1 SGHRS and CDR2 YFSETQ. The CDR3 spans 15 residues. CDR3: CASSLGSSDTGELFF. For the CDR3, the DNA is TGCGCCAGCAGTTTAGGTTCTAGCGATACCGGGGAGCTGTTTTTT.

The V call is TRBV5-1, the J call TRBJ2-5, with 9 bases matching TRBD1. V lost 2 bases and J lost 3; bases outside the gene matches: 2. Germline CDR1 reads SGHRS; CDR2 reads YFSETQ. CDR3 length: 14 residues. CDR3 residues: CASSLQGAEETQYF. CDR3 DNA: TGCGCCAGCAGCTTACAGGGGGCAGAAGAGACCCAGTACTTC.

This chain uses TRBV5-4 with TRBJ1-2, with TRBD1 as a possible D gene (5 bases). Germline V gives CDR1 SGHNT, CDR2 YYREEE (reference sequence). Trimming took 4 bases from V and 4 from J, leaving 11 bases between them. This CDR3 spans 13 amino acids. The CDR3 protein is CASSTQGPYGYTF. Here the CDR3 DNA reads TGTGCCAGCAGCACGCAGGGACCCTATGGCTACACCTTC. The whole variable domain, filled in from reference TRBV5-4 and TRBJ1-2, reads ETGVTQSPTHLIKTRGQQVTLRCSSQSGHNTVSWYQQALGQGPQFIFQYYREEENGRGNFPPRFSGLQFPNYSSELNVNALELDDSALYLCASSTQGPYGYTFGSGTRLTVV.

V gene TRBV25-1 combines with J gene TRBJ2-1, with D perhaps TRBD1 (5 bases). There are 12 residues in the CDR3. Germline V gene sequence: CDR1 MGHDK, CDR2 SYGVNS. V was pared by 8 bases and J by 7 bases, with 12 bases between. The CDR3 nucleotides read TGTGCCAGCGGCAGGGCCCCTAATGAGCAGTTCTTC. As protein: CASGRAPNEQFF.

The chain recombines TRBV6-1 with TRBJ2-7, with D maybe TRBD2 (5 bases). V shed 0 bases and J shed 7 bases, with 13 bases lying between them. Germline V gene data show CDR1 as MNHNS and CDR2 as SASEGT. The CDR3 is 14 residues long. The CDR3 DNA follows: TGTGCCAGCAGTGAAGCGGGAACTAGGGAGGAGCAGTACTTC. This sequence encodes CASSEAGTREEQYF.

The chain joins TRBV28 to TRBJ2-7; 15 bases fit TRBD2. Germline values: CDR1 MDHEN, CDR2 SYDVKM. The length of the CDR3 is 19 residues. Trimming removed 6 bases from V and 0 bases from J; junction bases left unmatched: 12. The CDR3 DNA reads TGTGCCAGCAGGCCACCCCCGGGACTAGCGGGAGGAAGCTCCTACGAGCAGTACTTC. Protein product: CASRPPPGLAGGSSYEQYF.

This rearrangement joins TRBV27 to TRBJ1-2, with TRBD1 matching 9 bases. The CDR3 extends over 13 amino acids. CDR1 MNHEY and CDR2 SMNVEV come from the germline V gene (reference sequence). The ends lost 7 bases at V and 8 bases at J; junction bases unmatched: 8. The CDR3 is CASTGTGFNGYTF. The CDR3 DNA follows: TGTGCCAGCACCGGGACAGGGTTCAACGGCTACACCTTC.

In the case of this clone: Different DNA sequences within this sample yield the same CDR3. This sequence joins TRBV28 and TRBJ1-2; D uncertain. This CDR3 spans 14 amino acids. Deletions cut 5 bases from V and 4 bases from J, with 14 bases between. CDR1 and CDR2 from the germline V gene are MDHEN and SYDVKM. CDR3 DNA: TGTGCCAGCAGTCCACCAACAGTGATCTATGGCTACACCTTC. Translated, it gives CASSPPTVIYGYTF.

The chain is built from TRBV18 and TRBJ1-1; no firm D call. Trimming removed 3 bases at V and 6 bases at J, with 11 bases between. Germline V gene data show CDR1 as KGHSH and CDR2 as LQKENI. The CDR3 contains 13 residues. CDR3 residues: CASSPGPKAEAFF. The CDR3 DNA is TGTGCCAGCTCACCGGGCCCAAAGGCTGAAGCTTTCTTT.

This clone was detected once. The V gene is TRBV27, the J gene TRBJ1-4; 9 nucleotides agree with TRBD1. The germline V gene encodes CDR1 MNHEY and CDR2 SMNVEV (reference sequence). The CDR3 totals 14 residues. The V gene end was trimmed by 8 bases and the J gene end by 4 bases; junction bases not matched to a gene: 5. The CDR3 spells CASSGDRVNEKLFF. The CDR3 nucleotides are TGTGCCAGCTCGGGGGACAGGGTTAATGAAAAACTGTTTTTT.